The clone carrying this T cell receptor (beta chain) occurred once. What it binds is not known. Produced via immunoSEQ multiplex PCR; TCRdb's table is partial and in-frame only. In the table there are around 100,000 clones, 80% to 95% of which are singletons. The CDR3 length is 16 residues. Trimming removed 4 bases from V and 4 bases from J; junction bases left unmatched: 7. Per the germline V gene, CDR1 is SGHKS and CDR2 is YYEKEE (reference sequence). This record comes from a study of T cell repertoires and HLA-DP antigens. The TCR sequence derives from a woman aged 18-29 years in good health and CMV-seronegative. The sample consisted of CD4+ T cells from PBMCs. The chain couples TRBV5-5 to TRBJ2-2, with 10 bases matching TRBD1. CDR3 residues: CASSETGGVPTGELFF. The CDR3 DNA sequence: TGTGCCAGCAGCGAGACAGGGGGCGTCCCCACCGGGGAGCTGTTTTTT.